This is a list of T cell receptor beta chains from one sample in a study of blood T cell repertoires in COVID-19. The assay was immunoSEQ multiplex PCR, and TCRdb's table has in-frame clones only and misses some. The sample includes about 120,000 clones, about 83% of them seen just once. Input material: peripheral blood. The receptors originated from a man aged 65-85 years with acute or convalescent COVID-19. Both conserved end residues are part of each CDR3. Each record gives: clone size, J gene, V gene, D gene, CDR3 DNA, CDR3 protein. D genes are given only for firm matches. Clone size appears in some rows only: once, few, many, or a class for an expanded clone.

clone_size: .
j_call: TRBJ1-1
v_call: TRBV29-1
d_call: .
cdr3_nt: TGCAGCGTTGGGGCTGGTGTGAACACTGAAGCTTTCTTT
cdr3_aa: CSVGAGVNTEAFF

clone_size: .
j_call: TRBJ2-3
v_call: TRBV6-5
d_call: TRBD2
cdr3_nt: TGTGCCAGCAGTCCGGGACTAGCGGGAGGTACGCAGTATTTT
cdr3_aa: CASSPGLAGGTQYF

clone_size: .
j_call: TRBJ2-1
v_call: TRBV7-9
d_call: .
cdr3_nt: TGTGCCAGCAGCTCTGACAGTGAGCAGTTCTTC
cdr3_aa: CASSSDSEQFF

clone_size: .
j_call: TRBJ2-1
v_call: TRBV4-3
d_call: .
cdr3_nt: TGCGCCAGCAGCCAAGATAACGCCTACTACTACAATGAGCAGTTCTTC
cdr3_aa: CASSQDNAYYYNEQFF

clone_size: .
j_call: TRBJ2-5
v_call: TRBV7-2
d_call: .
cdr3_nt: TGTGCCAGCAGCTGGGGGCTGGGGGAGACCCAGTACTTC
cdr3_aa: CASSWGLGETQYF

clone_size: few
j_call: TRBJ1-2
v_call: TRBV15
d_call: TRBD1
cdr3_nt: TGTGCCACCAGCAGAGACCTGACAGGGGCCTATGGCTACACCTTC
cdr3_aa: CATSRDLTGAYGYTF

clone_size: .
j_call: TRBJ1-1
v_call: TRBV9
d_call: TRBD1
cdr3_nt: TGTGCCAGCAGCGTTCAGGGGGCGAGCACTGAAGCTTTCTTT
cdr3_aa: CASSVQGASTEAFF

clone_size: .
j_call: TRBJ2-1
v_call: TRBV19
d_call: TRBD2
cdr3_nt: TGTGCCAGTAGTATACTAGCGGGAAATAATGAGCAGTTCTTC
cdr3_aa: CASSILAGNNEQFF

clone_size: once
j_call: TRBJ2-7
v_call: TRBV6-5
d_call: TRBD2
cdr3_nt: TGTGCCAGCAGTTACGGGGAGCGGGAGACCTACGAGCAGTACTTC
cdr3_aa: CASSYGERETYEQYF

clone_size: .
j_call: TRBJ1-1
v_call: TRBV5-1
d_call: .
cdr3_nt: TGCGCCAGCAGCCTCGGACAGACCGCAAACACTGAAGCTTTCTTT
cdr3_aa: CASSLGQTANTEAFF

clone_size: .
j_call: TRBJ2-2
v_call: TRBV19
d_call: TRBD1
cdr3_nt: TGTGCCAGTAGTATTGAGGGGGCGGTCACCGGGGAGCTGTTTTTT
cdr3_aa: CASSIEGAVTGELFF

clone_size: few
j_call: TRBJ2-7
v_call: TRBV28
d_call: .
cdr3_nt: TGTGCCAGCGAGCCTAGCGACTCCTACGAGCAGTACTTC
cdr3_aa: CASEPSDSYEQYF

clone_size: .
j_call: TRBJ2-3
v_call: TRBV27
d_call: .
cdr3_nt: TGTGCCAGCAGTTTATTCGTAGCGACTAGCACAGATACGCAGTATTTT
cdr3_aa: CASSLFVATSTDTQYF

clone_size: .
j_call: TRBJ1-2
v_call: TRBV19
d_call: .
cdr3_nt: TGTGCCAGTATCAACGCCGGGTCCTCTTATGGCTACACCTTC
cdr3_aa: CASINAGSSYGYTF

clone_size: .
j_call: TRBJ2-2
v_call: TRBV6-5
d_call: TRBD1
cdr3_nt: TGTGCCAGCAGTCGAAAGCCAGGGGGCAACGGGGAGCTGTTTTTT
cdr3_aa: CASSRKPGGNGELFF

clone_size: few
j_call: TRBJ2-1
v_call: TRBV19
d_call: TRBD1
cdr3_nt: TGTGCCAGTAGTGCCGGGCCGGGACAGGGGGCCTACAATGAGCAGTTCTTC
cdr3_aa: CASSAGPGQGAYNEQFF

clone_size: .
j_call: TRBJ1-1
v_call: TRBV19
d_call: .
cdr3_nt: TGTGCCAGTAGTATCAGGGAGGCAGGTGAAGCTTTCTTT
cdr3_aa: CASSIREAGEAFF

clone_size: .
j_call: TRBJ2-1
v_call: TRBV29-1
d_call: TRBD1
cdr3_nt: TGCAGCGTCATCGACAGGGACTCCTACAATGAGCAGTTCTTC
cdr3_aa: CSVIDRDSYNEQFF

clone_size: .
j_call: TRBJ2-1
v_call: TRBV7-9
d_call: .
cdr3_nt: TGTGCCAGCAGCTTAAGAAGGACAGTGGCCTACAATGAGCAGTTCTTC
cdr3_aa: CASSLRRTVAYNEQFF

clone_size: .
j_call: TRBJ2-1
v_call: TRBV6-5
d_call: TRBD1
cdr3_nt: TGTGCCAGCAGGGAGGGACAGGGGAGTGGTGAGCAGTTCTTC
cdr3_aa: CASREGQGSGEQFF

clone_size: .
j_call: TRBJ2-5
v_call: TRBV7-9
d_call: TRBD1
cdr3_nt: TGTGCCAGCAGCCCAAATACAGGGGGCCGAAAGACCCAGTACTTC
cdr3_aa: CASSPNTGGRKTQYF

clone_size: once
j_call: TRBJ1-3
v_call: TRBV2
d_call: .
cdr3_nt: TGTGCCAGCAGGACAGGAGGTGGCTCTGGAAACACCATATATTTT
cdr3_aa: CASRTGGGSGNTIYF

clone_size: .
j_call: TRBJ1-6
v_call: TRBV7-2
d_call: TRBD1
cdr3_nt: TGTGCCAGCAGCTTAGCAATCAGACAGGGGTCACCCCTCCACTTT
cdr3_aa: CASSLAIRQGSPLHF

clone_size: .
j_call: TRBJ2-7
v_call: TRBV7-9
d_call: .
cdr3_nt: TGTGCCAGCAGCTTAGTAGTATACGAGCAGTACTTC
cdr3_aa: CASSLVVYEQYF

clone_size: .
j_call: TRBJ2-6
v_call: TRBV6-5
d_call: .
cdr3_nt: TGTGCCAGCCTCGGGAACTCTGGGGCCAACGTCCTGACTTTC
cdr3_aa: CASLGNSGANVLTF

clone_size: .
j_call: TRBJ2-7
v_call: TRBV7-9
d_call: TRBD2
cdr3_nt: TGTGCCAGCAGCCCACCCGGGGGGGCCCCCTACGAGCAGTACTTC
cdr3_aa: CASSPPGGAPYEQYF

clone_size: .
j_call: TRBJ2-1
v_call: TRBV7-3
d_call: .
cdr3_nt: TGTGCCAGCAGCGCAATGCGGGGTTATGGTGAGCAGTTCTTC
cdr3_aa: CASSAMRGYGEQFF

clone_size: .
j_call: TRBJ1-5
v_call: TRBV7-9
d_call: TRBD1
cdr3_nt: TGTGCCAGCAGTGCGGCGGACAGGGGTCCCAATCAGCCCCAGCATTTT
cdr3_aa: CASSAADRGPNQPQHF

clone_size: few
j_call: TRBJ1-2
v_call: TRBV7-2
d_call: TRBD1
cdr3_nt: TGTGCCAGCGCCACAGGGACAGCCTATGGCTACACCTTC
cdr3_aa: CASATGTAYGYTF

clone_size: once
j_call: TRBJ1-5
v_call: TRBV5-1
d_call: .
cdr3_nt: TGCGCCAGCAGCTTGGACAGCCCTAAGGATCAGCCCCAGCATTTT
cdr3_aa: CASSLDSPKDQPQHF

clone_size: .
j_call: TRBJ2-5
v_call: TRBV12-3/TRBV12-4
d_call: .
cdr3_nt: TGTGCCAGCAGTTCCGCCGGGGAGACCCAGTACTTC
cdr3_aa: CASSSAGETQYF

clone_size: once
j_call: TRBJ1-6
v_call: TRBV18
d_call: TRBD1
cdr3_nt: TGTGCCAGCTCCCGGACAGGGGCGAGCTCCTATAATTCACCCCTCCACTTT
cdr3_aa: CASSRTGASSYNSPLHF

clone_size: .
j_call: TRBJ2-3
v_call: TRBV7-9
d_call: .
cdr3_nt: TGTGCCAGCAGCTTATACGGGGACACAGATACGCAGTATTTT
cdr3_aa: CASSLYGDTDTQYF

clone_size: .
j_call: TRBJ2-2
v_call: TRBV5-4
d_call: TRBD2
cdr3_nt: TGTGCCAGCAGCCCTCTAGCGGGGGGGGACACCGGGGAGCTGTTTTTT
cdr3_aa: CASSPLAGGDTGELFF

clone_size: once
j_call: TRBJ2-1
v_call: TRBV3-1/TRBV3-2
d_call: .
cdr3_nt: TGTGCCAGCAGCCTTAGCTCTGGACAATATAATGAGCAGTTCTTC
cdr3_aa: CASSLSSGQYNEQFF

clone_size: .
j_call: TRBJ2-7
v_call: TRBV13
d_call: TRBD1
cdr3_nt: TGTGCCAGCAGCTTAGCAGGGGGCTTCTACGAGCAGTACTTC
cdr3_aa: CASSLAGGFYEQYF

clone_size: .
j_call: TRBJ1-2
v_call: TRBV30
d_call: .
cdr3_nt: TGTGCCTGGAATCCTGTTGGAGGTGGCTACACCTTC
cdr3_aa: CAWNPVGGGYTF

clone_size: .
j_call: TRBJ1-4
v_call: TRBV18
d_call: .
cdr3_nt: TGTGCCAGCTCACCAGCGATTGCAACTAATGAAAAACTGTTTTTT
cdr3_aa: CASSPAIATNEKLFF

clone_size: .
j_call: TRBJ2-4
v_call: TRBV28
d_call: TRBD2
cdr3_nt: TGTGCCAGCAGTCGATCCGGGACTAGATCTCTAGCCAAAAACATTCAGTACTTC
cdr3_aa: CASSRSGTRSLAKNIQYF

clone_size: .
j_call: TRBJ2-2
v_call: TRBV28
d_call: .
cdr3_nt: TGTGCCAGCTCCCAGGGATTCAACACCGGGGAGCTGTTTTTT
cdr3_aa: CASSQGFNTGELFF

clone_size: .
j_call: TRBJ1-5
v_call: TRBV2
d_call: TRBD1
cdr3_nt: TGTGCCAGCAGTCGGACAGGGAGGAATCAGCCCCAGCATTTT
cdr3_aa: CASSRTGRNQPQHF

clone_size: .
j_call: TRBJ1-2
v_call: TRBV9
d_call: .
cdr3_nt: TGTGCCAGCAGCGTTGGGGGGGAGGGCTATGGCTACACCTTC
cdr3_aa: CASSVGGEGYGYTF

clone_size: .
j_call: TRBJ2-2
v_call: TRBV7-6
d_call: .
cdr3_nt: TGTGCCAGCAGCTTAGGGCAGAACACCGGGGAGCTGTTTTTT
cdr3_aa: CASSLGQNTGELFF

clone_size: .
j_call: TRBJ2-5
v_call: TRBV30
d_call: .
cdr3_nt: TGTGCCTGGAGTGTAAGGAGAGACAGGTTGGGACATGAGACCCAGTACTTC
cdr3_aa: CAWSVRRDRLGHETQYF

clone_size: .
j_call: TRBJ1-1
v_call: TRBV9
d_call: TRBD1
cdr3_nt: TGTGCCAGCAGCGTAGCTCCGGACAGGGGCACTGAAGCTTTCTTT
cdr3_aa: CASSVAPDRGTEAFF

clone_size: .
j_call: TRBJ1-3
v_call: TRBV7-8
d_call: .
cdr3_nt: TGTGCCAGCAGCGCCGGACAGGGAAACACCATATATTTT
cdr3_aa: CASSAGQGNTIYF

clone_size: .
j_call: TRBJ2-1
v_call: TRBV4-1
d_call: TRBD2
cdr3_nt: TGCGCCAGCAGCCAAGGGGTACTAGCGCGGGCCTACAATGAGCAGTTCTTC
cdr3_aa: CASSQGVLARAYNEQFF

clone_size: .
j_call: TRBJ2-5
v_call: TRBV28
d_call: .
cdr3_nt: TGTGCCAGCAGTGGGGGGGCCCTGCCGGAGACCCAGTACTTC
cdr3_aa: CASSGGALPETQYF

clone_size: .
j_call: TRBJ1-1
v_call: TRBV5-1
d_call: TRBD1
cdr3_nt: TGCGCCAGCAGCTCCAACACAGGGGTAGCCACTGAAGCTTTCTTT
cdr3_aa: CASSSNTGVATEAFF

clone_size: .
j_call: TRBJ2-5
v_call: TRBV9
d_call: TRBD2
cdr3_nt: TGTGCCAGCAGCGAAACTAGCGGCCAAGAGACCCAGTACTTC
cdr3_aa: CASSETSGQETQYF

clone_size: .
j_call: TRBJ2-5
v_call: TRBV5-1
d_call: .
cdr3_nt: TGCGCCAGTTCTCAGGGCGGATTCCAAGAGACCCAGTACTTC
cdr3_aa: CASSQGGFQETQYF

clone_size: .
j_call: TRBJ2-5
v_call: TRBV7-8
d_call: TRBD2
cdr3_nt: TGTGCCAGCAGCCCCCTCCTTTCCGTGTTAGCGGGAGGGTTCCAAGAGACCCAGTACTTC
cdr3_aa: CASSPLLSVLAGGFQETQYF

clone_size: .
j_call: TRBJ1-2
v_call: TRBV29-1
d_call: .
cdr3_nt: TGCAGCGTCCTAATTTCAGAGACAGCCATTAACTATGGCTACACCTTC
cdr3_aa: CSVLISETAINYGYTF